This T cell receptor (beta chain) was sequenced for a study of T cell responses to AZD1222 COVID-19 vaccine. Study-wide results and caveats: The sample set comprised mostly white British donors with more females, and clonal diversity was possibly underestimated.

The CDR3 consists of 14 residues. Germline V gene sequence: CDR1 SEHNR, CDR2 FQNEAQ (reference sequence). V gave up 1 base and J gave up 4 bases, with 10 bases separating them. Comment on this clone: The target antigen is unknown.

Libraries were prepared by immunoSEQ multiplex PCR; TCRdb keeps only in-frame clonotypes and omits some of them. The profile covers 96,000 or so clones, with roughly 88% appearing a single time and roughly 25% taken by the ten largest. The sequencing here drew on peripheral blood, taken on day 0 of AZD1222 vaccination. The TCR sequence derives from an adult in good health. The V and J genes are TRBV7-9 and TRBJ1-1, with D uncertain. CDR3 loop: CASSLGLGSTEAFF. The DNA for the CDR3 is TGTGCCAGCAGCTTAGGCCTGGGAAGCACTGAAGCTTTCTTT.